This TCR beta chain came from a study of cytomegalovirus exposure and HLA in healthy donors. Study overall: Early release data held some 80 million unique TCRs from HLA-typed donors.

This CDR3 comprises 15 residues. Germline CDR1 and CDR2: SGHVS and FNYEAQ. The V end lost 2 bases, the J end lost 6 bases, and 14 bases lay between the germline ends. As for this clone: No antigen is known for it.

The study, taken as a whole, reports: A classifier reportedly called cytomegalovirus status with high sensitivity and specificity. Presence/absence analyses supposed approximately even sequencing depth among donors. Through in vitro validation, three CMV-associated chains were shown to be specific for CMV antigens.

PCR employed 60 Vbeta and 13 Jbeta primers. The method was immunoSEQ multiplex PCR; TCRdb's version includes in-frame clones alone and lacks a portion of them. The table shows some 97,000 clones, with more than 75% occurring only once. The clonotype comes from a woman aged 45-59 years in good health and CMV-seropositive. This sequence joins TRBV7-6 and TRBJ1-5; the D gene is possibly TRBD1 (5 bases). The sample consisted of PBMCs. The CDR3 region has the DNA TGTGCCAGCAGCTTAAGCTCGAGGCAGGGTCAGCCCCAGCATTTT. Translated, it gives CASSLSSRQGQPQHF.